The T cell receptor beta chain under discussion was sequenced for a study of T cells in Graves' hyperthyroidism and ophthalmopathy. Exclusion of a patient resulted from uncontrolled infection, other autoimmune disease, pregnancy or lactation. In making diagnoses, clinical symptoms, serum thyroxine and TRAb, thyroid ultrasound and orbital computed tomography were all used. There were TCR beta CDR3 regions amplified from RNA transcripts. TCR CDR3 underwent first-round RT-PCR with the HTBI primer set. TCRdb processed the multiplex PCR reads anew with MiXCR; each CDR3 protein has one entry. Of nearly 250,000 distinct CDR3 sequences listed, less than 20% are singletons. The CDR3 runs 16 residues. The germline V gene encodes CDR1 MDHEN and CDR2 SYDVKM. Trimming cost V 5 bases and J 4 bases; bases outside gene matches: 12.

Sequencing used blood. The receptor's source is a woman younger than 35 with Graves' ophthalmopathy. V and J are TRBV28 and TRBJ1-1; 8 positions match TRBD1. The CDR3 loop reads CASSTGQGHGSTEAFF. CDR3 DNA sequence: TGTGCCAGCAGTACAGGACAGGGCCATGGGAGCACTGAAGCTTTCTTT.